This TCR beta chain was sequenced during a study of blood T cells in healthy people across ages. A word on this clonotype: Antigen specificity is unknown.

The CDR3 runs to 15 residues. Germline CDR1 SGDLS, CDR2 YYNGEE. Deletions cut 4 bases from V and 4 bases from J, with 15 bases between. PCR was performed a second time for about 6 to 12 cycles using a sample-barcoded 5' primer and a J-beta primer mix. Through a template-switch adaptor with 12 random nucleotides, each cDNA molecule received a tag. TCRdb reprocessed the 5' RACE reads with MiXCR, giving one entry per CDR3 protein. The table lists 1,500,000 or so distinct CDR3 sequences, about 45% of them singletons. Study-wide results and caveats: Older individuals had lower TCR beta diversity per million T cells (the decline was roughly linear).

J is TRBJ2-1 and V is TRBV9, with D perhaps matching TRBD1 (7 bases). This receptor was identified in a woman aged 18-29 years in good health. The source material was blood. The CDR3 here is CASSSRGEPYNEQFF. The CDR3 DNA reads TGTGCCAGCAGCTCCAGGGGGGAACCTTACAATGAGCAGTTCTTC.